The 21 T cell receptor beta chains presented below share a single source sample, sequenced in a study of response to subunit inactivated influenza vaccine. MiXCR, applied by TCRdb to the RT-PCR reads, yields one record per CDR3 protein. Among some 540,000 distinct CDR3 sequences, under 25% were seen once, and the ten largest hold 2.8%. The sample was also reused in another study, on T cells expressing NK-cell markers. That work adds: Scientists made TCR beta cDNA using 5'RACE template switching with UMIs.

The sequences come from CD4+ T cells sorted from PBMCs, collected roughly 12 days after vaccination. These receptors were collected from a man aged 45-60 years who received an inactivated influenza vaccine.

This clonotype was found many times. The CDR3 reads CASGIGPNSGNTIYF. CDR3 nucleotides: TGTGCCAGCGGTATCGGACCGAACTCTGGAAACACCATATATTTT. The chain couples TRBV12-3 or TRBV12-4 to TRBJ1-3; no reliable D call. The CDR3 is 15 residues long. V gave up 8 bases and J gave up 0 bases, with 14 bases separating them.

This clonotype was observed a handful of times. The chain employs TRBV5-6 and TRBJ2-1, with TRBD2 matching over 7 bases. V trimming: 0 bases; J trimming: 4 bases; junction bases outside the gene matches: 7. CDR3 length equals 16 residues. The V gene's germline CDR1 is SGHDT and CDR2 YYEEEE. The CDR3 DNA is TGTGCCAGCAGCTTGGCCCGGGAGGAAGAATACAATGAGCAGTTCTTC. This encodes CASSLAREEEYNEQFF.

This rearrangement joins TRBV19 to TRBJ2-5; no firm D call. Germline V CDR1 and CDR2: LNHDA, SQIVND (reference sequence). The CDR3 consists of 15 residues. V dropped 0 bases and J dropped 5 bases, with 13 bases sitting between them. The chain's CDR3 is CASSIDVDPRETQYF. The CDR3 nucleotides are TGTGCCAGTAGTATAGATGTTGACCCTCGGGAGACCCAGTACTTC.

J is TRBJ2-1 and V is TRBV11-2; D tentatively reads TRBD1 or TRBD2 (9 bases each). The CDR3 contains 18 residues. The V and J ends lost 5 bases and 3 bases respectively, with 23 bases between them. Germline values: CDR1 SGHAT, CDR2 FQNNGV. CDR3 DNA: TGTGCCAGCAGCAGACAGGGGGGGCCTAGCGGGGTCTACAATGAGCAGTTCTTC. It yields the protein CASSRQGGPSGVYNEQFF.

The CDR3 loop is CASRGGQSSYNEQFF. CDR3 in DNA: TGTGCCAGCAGGGGGGGACAGAGCTCCTACAATGAGCAGTTCTTC. The rearrangement links TRBV7-9 to TRBJ2-1; D is perhaps TRBD1 (7 bases). CDR3 size: 15 residues. V was cut by 6 bases and J by 0 bases, with 12 bases left in between. CDR1 SEHNR and CDR2 FQNEAQ come from the germline V gene (reference sequence).

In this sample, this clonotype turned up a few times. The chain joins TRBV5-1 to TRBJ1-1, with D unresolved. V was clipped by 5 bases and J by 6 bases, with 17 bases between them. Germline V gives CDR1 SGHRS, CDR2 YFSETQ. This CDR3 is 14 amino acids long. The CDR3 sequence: CASSEDGQWAEAFF. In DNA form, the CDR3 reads TGCGCCAGCAGTGAGGACGGCCAATGGGCTGAAGCTTTCTTT. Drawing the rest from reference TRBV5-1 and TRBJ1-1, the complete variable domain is KAGVTQTPRYLIKTRGQQVTLSCSPISGHRSVSWYQQTPGQGLQFLFEYFSETQRNKGNFPGRFSGRQFSNSRSEMNVSTLELGDSALYLCASSEDGQWAEAFFGQGTRLTVV.

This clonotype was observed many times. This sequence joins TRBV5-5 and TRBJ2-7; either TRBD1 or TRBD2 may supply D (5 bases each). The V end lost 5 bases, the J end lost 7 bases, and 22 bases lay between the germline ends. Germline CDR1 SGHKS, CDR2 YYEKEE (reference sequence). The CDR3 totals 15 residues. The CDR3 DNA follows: TGTGCCAGCAGACTACGGGACGCGGTTCTGGGGGAGCAGTACTTC. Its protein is CASRLRDAVLGEQYF.

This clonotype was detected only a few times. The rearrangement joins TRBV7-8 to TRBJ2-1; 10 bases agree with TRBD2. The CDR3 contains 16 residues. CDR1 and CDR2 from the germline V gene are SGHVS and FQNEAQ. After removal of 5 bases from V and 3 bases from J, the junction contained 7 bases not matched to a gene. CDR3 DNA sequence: TGTGCCAGCAGCCTCAAGAGCGGGGGGGTCTACAATGAGCAGTTCTTC. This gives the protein CASSLKSGGVYNEQFF. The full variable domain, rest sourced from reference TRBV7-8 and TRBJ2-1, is GAGVSQSPRYKVAKRGQDVALRCDPISGHVSLFWYQQALGQGPEFLTYFQNEAQLDKSGLPSDRFFAERPEGSVSTLKIQRTQQEDSAVYLCASSLKSGGVYNEQFFGPGTRLTVL.

This CDR3 reads CASSLGDGYGYTF. CDR3 in DNA: TGTGCCAGCAGTTTAGGGGACGGCTATGGCTACACCTTC. J is TRBJ1-2 and V is TRBV12-3 or TRBV12-4; a possible D gene is TRBD1 (5 bases). The length of the CDR3 is 13 residues. Trimming took 1 base from V and 4 from J, leaving 7 bases between them.

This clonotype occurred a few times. This CDR3 is CASSQAGRTLPLHF. Here the CDR3 DNA reads TGTGCCAGCAGCCAAGCGGGACGGACGTTACCCCTCCACTTT. The V and J genes are TRBV3-1 and TRBJ1-6; TRBD1 might be the D (5 bases). Germline lookup yields CDR1 LGHDT and CDR2 YNNKEL (reference sequence). With 1 base removed from V and 12 bases from J, the gap between germline ends came to 13 bases. CDR3 length: 14 residues.

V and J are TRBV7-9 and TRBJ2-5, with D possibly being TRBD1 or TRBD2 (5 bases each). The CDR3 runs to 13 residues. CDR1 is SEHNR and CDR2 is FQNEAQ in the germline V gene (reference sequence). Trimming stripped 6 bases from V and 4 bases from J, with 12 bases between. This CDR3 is CASSWGSTETQYF. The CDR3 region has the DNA TGTGCCAGCAGTTGGGGGTCGACAGAGACCCAGTACTTC.

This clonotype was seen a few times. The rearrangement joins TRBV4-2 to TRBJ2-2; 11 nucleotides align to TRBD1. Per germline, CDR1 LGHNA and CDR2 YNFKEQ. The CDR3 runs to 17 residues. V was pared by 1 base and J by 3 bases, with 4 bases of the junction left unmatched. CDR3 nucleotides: TGTGCCAGCAGCCAAGGTCCGGGACAGGGGGACACCGGGGAGCTGTTTTTT. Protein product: CASSQGPGQGDTGELFF.

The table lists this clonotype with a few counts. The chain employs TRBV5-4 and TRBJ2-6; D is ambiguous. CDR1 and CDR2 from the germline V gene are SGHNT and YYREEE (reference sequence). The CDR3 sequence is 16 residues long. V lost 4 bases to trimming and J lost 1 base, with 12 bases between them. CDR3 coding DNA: TGTGCCAGCAGCCCCCTTAGATTTTCTGGGGCCAACGTCCTGACTTTC. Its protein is CASSPLRFSGANVLTF.

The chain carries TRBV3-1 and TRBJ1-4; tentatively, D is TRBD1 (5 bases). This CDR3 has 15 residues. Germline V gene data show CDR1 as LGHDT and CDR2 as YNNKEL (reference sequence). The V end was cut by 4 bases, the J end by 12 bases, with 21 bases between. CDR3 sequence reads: CASSLRDRGFRELFF. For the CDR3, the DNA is TGTGCCAGCAGCCTCCGGGACCGGGGCTTTAGGGAACTGTTTTTT.

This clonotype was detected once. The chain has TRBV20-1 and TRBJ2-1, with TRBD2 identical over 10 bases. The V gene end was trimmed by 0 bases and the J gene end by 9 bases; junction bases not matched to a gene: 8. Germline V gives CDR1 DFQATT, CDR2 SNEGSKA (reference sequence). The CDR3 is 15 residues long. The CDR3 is CSARDPAGGRGEQFF. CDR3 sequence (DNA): TGCAGTGCTAGAGATCCAGCGGGGGGGCGGGGTGAGCAGTTCTTC.

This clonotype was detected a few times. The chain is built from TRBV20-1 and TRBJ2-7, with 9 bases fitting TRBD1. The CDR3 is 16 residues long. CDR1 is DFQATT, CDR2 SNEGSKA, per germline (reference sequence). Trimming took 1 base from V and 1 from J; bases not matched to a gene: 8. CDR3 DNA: TGCAGTGCTAGAGCCGTGACAGGGGGGTTATCCTACGAGCAGTACTTC. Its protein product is CSARAVTGGLSYEQYF.

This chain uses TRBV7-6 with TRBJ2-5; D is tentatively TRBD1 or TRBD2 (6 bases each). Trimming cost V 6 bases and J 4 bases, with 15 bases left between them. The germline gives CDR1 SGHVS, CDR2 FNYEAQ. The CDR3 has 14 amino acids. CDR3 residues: CASSLEGGRETQYF. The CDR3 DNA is TGTGCCAGCAGTCTAGAGGGGGGCCGAGAGACCCAGTACTTC. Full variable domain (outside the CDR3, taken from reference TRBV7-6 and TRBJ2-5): GAGVSQSPRYKVTKRGQDVALRCDPISGHVSLYWYRQALGQGPEFLTYFNYEAQQDKSGLPNDRFSAERPEGSISTLTIQRTEQRDSAMYRCASSLEGGRETQYFGPGTRLLVL.

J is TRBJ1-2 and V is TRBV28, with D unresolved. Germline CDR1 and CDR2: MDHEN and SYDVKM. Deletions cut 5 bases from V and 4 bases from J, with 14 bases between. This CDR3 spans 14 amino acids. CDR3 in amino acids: CASSDSTAGYGYTF. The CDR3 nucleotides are TGTGCCAGCAGTGACTCAACAGCGGGCTATGGCTACACCTTC.

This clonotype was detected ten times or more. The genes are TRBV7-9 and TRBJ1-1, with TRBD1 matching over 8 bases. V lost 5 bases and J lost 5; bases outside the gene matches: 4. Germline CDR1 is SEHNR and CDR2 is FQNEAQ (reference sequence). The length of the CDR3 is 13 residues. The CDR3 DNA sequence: TGTGCCAGCAGCCCCGGACAGGGAACTGAAGCTTTCTTT. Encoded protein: CASSPGQGTEAFF.

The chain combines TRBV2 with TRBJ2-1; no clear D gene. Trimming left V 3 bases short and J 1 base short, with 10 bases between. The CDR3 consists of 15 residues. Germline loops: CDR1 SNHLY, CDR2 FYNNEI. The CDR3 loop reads CASSDRGLSYNEQFF. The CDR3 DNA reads TGTGCCAGCAGTGATCGTGGGCTGTCCTACAATGAGCAGTTCTTC.

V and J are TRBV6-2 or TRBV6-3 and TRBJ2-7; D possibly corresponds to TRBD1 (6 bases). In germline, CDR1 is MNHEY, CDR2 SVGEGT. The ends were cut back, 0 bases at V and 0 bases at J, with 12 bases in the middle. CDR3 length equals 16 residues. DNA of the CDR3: TGTGCCAGCAGTTACTCAGGACAGACTAACTCCTACGAGCAGTACTTC. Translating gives CASSYSGQTNSYEQYF.